This record concerns one T cell receptor (beta chain) sequence. Antigen unknown. A much larger clone differs by one base, so this may be a read error. Germline loops: CDR1 SGHAT, CDR2 FQNNGV. Trimming removed 10 bases from V and 2 bases from J, with 33 bases in between. The CDR3 runs 19 residues. The data belong to a study of quantifying T cell responses using KT2 cells. The wider study: RNA was reverse transcribed with TCR alpha and beta constant-region primers.

Overall study results and limits: Even the lowest spike-in, about one KT2 cell per 100,000 PBMC, yielded detectable KT2 sequences. The number of KT2 alpha and beta sequences was a linear function of input KT2 cells.

Each cDNA got a UMI-containing oligo ligated at its 3' end. An equimolar mix of RC1.1 and RC1.2 primed the beta chain across TRBC1 and TRBC2. TCRdb called the UMI-ligation and nested PCR reads again in MiXCR, with one record for every CDR3 protein. The sample consists of fewer than 60,000 distinct CDR3 sequences, around 10% of them appearing once. The rearrangement joins TRBV11-2 to TRBJ2-7, with D possibly being TRBD1 (6 bases). The receptor's source is a human donor. Sequencing was performed on PBMCs spiked with cells of the T cell clone KT2. CDR3 protein: CATNDTYLNGDINPYEQYF. The CDR3 DNA follows: TGTGCCACCAATGATACGTACCTTAACGGGGACATCAACCCCTACGAGCAGTACTTC. The variable domain in full, completed from reference TRBV11-2 and TRBJ2-7, reads EAGVAQSPRYKIIEKRQSVAFWCNPISGHATLYWYQQILGQGPKLLIQFQNNGVVDDSQLPKDRFSAERLKGVDSTLKIQPAKLEDSAVYLCATNDTYLNGDINPYEQYFGPGTRLTVT.